The 20 T cell receptor beta chains in this list originate from one sample, sequenced in a study of CD8+CD57+ T cells in acquired aplastic anemia. Genomic DNA, the template, was used for profiling of the TCR beta VDJ and CDR3. TCRdb re-called the reads with MiXCR, one entry per CDR3 protein. Of more than 250,000 distinct CDR3 sequences in the sample, 45% to 70% were seen once. The sample taken for sequencing was sorted CD4+, CD8+, or CD8+CD57+ T cells (not recorded which) from PBMCs. The receptor source for this set is a human donor with severe aplastic anemia or a healthy control (not recorded which).

In its sample, this clonotype was seen a few times. The chain is built from TRBV12-3 or TRBV12-4 and TRBJ1-1; 7 nucleotides match TRBD1. The CDR3 runs 14 residues. V lost 3 bases, J lost 1 base, and 2 bases stayed unmatched. The CDR3 protein is CASSFQGGNTEAFF. The CDR3 nucleotides read TGTGCCAGCAGTTTTCAGGGGGGGAACACTGAAGCTTTCTTT.

This clonotype was recorded many times. The chain uses TRBV6-6 and TRBJ1-6; D gene unclear. This CDR3 has 13 amino acids. CDR1 MNHNY and CDR2 SVGAGI come from the germline V gene (reference sequence). V was cut by 9 bases and J by 9 bases, with 15 bases left in between. The CDR3 spells CASATDGGSPLHF. The CDR3, as DNA: TGTGCCAGTGCGACGGATGGTGGTTCACCCCTCCACTTT.

V gene TRBV6-6 combines with J gene TRBJ2-1; 10 positions match TRBD1. CDR1 is MNHNY, CDR2 SVGAGI, per germline (reference sequence). The CDR3 is made up of 13 amino acids. The V segment lost 10 bases and the J segment 6 bases; nucleotides outside the gene matches: 6. The CDR3 coding sequence is TGTGCCATCATCGGGACAGGGGTCAATGAGCAGTTCTTC. Amino acids: CAIIGTGVNEQFF.

The table lists this clonotype with a few counts. The chain combines TRBV18 with TRBJ2-3; D gene ambiguous. CDR1 is KGHSH, CDR2 LQKENI, per germline. The CDR3 loop spans 14 amino acids. The V gene lost 1 base and the J gene lost 2 bases, with 7 bases spanning the gap. The CDR3 bases are TGTGCCAGCTCACCACTCTACCCCACAGATACGCAGTATTTT. It translates to CASSPLYPTDTQYF.

In the case of this clonotype: In this CDR3 the conserved last residue, phenylalanine or tryptophan, is missing, so a read error is likely. V usage is TRBV7-2 and J usage is TRBJ2-7; no clear D. Trimming left V 4 bases short and J 0 bases short, with 10 bases between. The CDR3 extends over 14 amino acids. Germline CDR1 and CDR2: SGHTA and FQGNSA. The CDR3 coding sequence is TGTGCCAGCAGCTCCCAGCAAGTCTCCTACGAGCAGTACTTG. It codes for CASSSQQVSYEQYL.

This clonotype was observed many times. V is TRBV3-1 and J is TRBJ2-6; D is possibly TRBD1 or TRBD2 (5 bases each). The CDR3 covers 14 residues. Germline loops: CDR1 LGHDT, CDR2 YNNKEL (reference sequence). V lost 4 bases and J 5 bases, leaving 9 bases between the germline ends. The CDR3 loop reads CASSRGFRANVLTF. CDR3 sequence (DNA): TGTGCCAGCAGCCGGGGGTTCCGGGCCAACGTCCTGACTTTC.

This clonotype was detected many times. The genes are TRBV6-6 and TRBJ1-1; possible D gene TRBD1, 5 bases. Germline CDR1 reads MNHNY; CDR2 reads SVGAGI (reference sequence). V lost 4 bases, J lost 6 bases, and 21 bases lay in between. The CDR3 length is 16 residues. CDR3 nucleotide sequence: TGTGCCAGCAGTTTAGGTGTCGGCAGGGTTTTGCCTGAAGCTTTCTTT. Translating it yields CASSLGVGRVLPEAFF.

The chain recombines TRBV20-1 with TRBJ2-2; possibly TRBD1 or TRBD2 for D (5 bases each). The CDR3 runs to 14 residues. CDR1 and CDR2 (germline): DFQATT, SNEGSKA (reference sequence). V was pared by 2 bases and J by 5 bases, with 12 bases between. The CDR3 loop reads CSARSGRLTGELFF. The DNA for the CDR3 is TGCAGTGCTAGATCGGGGCGGTTGACCGGGGAGCTGTTTTTT.

The V gene is TRBV29-1, the J gene TRBJ2-1; D not resolved. Trimming cost V 4 bases and J 7 bases, with 5 bases left between them. Germline CDR1 is SQVTM and CDR2 is ANQGSEA. The CDR3 sequence is 10 residues long. CDR3 nucleotides: TGCAGCGTTGCTGGAAATGAGCAGTTCTTC. Protein sequence: CSVAGNEQFF.

The genes are TRBV7-2 and TRBJ2-4; 15 bases align to TRBD2. The junction had 9 bases not matched to a gene; V was cut back by 5 bases and J by 16 bases. Germline V gene data show CDR1 as SGHTA and CDR2 as FQGNSA. The CDR3 spans 14 residues. The CDR3 DNA reads as TGTGCCAGCAGCCAGGGACTAGCGGGGGGCAGATTCTACTTC. Translated, it gives CASSQGLAGGRFYF.

This clonotype was observed a handful of times. The chain recombines TRBV19 with TRBJ2-7; possibly TRBD2 for D (6 bases). This CDR3 region has 13 residues. The germline gives CDR1 LNHDA, CDR2 SQIVND (reference sequence). The V and J ends lost 3 bases and 3 bases respectively, with 9 bases between them. CDR3 sequence (DNA): TGTGCCAGTAGTATCGGGGGAGGCTACGAGCAGTACTTC. It is translated as CASSIGGGYEQYF.

V usage is TRBV5-1 and J usage is TRBJ2-2, with D hard to call. Germline V lookup: CDR1 SGHRS, CDR2 YFSETQ. V was trimmed by 0 bases and J by 7 bases, leaving 4 bases between them. CDR3 size: 12 residues. The CDR3 DNA reads as TGCGCCAGCAGCTTGGTGGGCGGGGAGCTGTTTTTT. This encodes CASSLVGGELFF. The full variable domain, with the rest looked up from reference TRBV5-1 and TRBJ2-2, is KAGVTQTPRYLIKTRGQQVTLSCSPISGHRSVSWYQQTPGQGLQFLFEYFSETQRNKGNFPGRFSGRQFSNSRSEMNVSTLELGDSALYLCASSLVGGELFFGEGSRLTVL.

This chain connects TRBV7-9 to TRBJ2-1; 8 nucleotides line up with TRBD2. Trimming at V came to 4 bases and at J to 4 bases, leaving 3 bases not matched to a gene. The CDR3 contains 14 residues. Germline V lookup: CDR1 SEHNR, CDR2 FQNEAQ (reference sequence). The CDR3 here is CASSSSGGYNEQFF. The DNA for the CDR3 is TGTGCCAGCAGCTCAAGCGGGGGTTACAATGAGCAGTTCTTC.

The chain links TRBV2 to TRBJ2-5; 11 bases are shared with TRBD2. The V gene's germline CDR1 is SNHLY and CDR2 FYNNEI. Trimming took 6 bases from V and 4 from J; bases not matched to a gene: 10. The CDR3 sequence is 16 residues long. CDR3 DNA sequence: TGTGCCAGCAGGAAAGAACTAGCGGGGGAAGGAGAGACCCAGTACTTC. Translated: CASRKELAGEGETQYF.

Details on this clonotype: This may arise from a read error, as a much more abundant clone is one base away. Written as DNA, the CDR3 is TGTGCCAGCAGCGCAGGGGGCGCGGGTGACACTGGAGCTTTCTTT. Encoded protein: CASSAGGAGDTGAFF. V usage is TRBV9 and J usage is TRBJ1-1; the match to TRBD1 covers 8 bases. Germline loops: CDR1 SGDLS, CDR2 YYNGEE. The CDR3 is 15 residues long. The variable domain in full, with the rest retrieved from reference TRBV9 and TRBJ1-1, is DSGVTQTPKHLITATGQRVTLRCSPRSGDLSVYWYQQSLDQGLQFLIQYYNGEERAKGNILERFSAQQFPDLHSELNLSSLELGDSALYFCASSAGGAGDTGAFFGQGTRLTVV.

There are many counts of this clonotype. For the CDR3, the DNA is TGTGCCAGCACCTCAACTCGGGGGCGGTACGAGCAGTACTTC. Protein sequence: CASTSTRGRYEQYF. The chain joins TRBV6-5 to TRBJ2-7; D could derive from TRBD1 or TRBD2 (6 bases each). The CDR3 extends over 14 amino acids. Germline CDR1 and CDR2: MNHEY and SVGAGI. V lost 7 bases and J 4 bases, leaving 17 bases between the germline ends.

A word on this clonotype: At one boundary the junction diverges from the germline segment, which might be a read error. V gene TRBV6-4 combines with J gene TRBJ1-1; D remains ambiguous. The CDR3 contains 12 residues. Germline lookup yields CDR1 MRHNA and CDR2 SNTAGT. The CDR3 DNA is TGTGCCAGCAAAAATCCAGAGGCTGAGGCTTTCTTT. It codes for CASKNPEAEAFF.

This clonotype came up a few times. The chain carries TRBV12-3 or TRBV12-4 and TRBJ2-2; possibly TRBD1 for D (5 bases). V shed 3 bases and J shed 4 bases, with 9 bases lying between them. The CDR3 is 14 amino acids. The CDR3 loop reads CASSFQGGTGELFF. The CDR3 DNA follows: TGTGCCAGCAGTTTTCAGGGCGGCACCGGGGAGCTGTTTTTT.

The chain employs TRBV20-1 and TRBJ2-5; perhaps D is TRBD1 or TRBD2 (5 bases each). The length of the CDR3 is 14 residues. Germline CDR1 and CDR2: DFQATT and SNEGSKA (reference sequence). V lost 5 bases and J lost 5, with 18 bases in between. The CDR3 DNA reads as TGCAGTGCTGTAATCCAGGGCCAGCGGGAGACCCAGTACTTC. It encodes CSAVIQGQRETQYF.

There are many counts of this clonotype. As DNA, the CDR3 is TGTGCCAGCAGTTTAATGCAGGGGGCAGGAGAGACCCAGTACTTC. It specifies CASSLMQGAGETQYF. The chain is built from TRBV12-3 or TRBV12-4 and TRBJ2-5; TRBD1 agrees at 8 bases. The V gene end was trimmed by 2 bases and the J gene end by 4 bases; junction bases not matched to a gene: 6. The CDR3 runs to 15 residues.